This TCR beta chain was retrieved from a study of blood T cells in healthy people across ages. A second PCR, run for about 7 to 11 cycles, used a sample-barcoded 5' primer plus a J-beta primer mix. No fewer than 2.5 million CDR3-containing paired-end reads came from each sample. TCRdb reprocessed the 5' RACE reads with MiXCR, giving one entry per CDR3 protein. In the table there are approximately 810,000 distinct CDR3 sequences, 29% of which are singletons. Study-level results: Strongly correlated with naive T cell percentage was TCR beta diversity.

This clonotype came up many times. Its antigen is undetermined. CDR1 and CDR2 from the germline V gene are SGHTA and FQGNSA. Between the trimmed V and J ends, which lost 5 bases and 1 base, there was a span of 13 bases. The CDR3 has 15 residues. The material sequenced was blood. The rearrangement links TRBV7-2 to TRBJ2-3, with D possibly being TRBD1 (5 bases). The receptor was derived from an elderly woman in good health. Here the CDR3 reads CASSVGQIGTDTQYF. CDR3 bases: TGTGCCAGCAGCGTAGGACAAATCGGCACAGATACGCAGTATTTT.